The 8 T cell receptor beta chains reported below all come from one sample, sequenced in a study of blood T cell repertoires in COVID-19. Sequencing used immunoSEQ multiplex PCR; TCRdb keeps in-frame clones, though not all of them. The sample yields more than 250,000 clones, around 87% seen once. Sequencing input: peripheral blood. Source of these receptors: a man aged 18 to 29 with active or convalescent COVID-19.

This chain uses TRBV28 with TRBJ1-1; the D is unclear. The CDR3 consists of 11 residues. V shed 3 bases and J shed 9 bases, with 8 bases lying between them. Germline-derived CDR1 and CDR2 are MDHEN and SYDVKM. The CDR3 bases are TGTGCCAGCAGTTTGGGTAGCAAAGCTTTCTTT. Protein: CASSLGSKAFF.

This sequence joins TRBV12-5 and TRBJ2-7; 7 bases line up with TRBD2. The length of the CDR3 is 14 residues. Germline V lookup: CDR1 LGHNT, CDR2 FRNRAP. V gave up 0 bases and J gave up 5 bases; unmatched junction bases: 4. Here the CDR3 reads CASGLVGGGDEQYF. CDR3 in DNA: TGTGCTAGTGGTTTGGTTGGGGGGGGTGACGAGCAGTACTTC.

The V and J genes are TRBV29-1 and TRBJ2-7, with D possibly being TRBD1 (5 bases). Per the germline V gene, CDR1 is SQVTM and CDR2 is ANQGSEA. The CDR3 runs 13 residues. V lost 1 base to trimming and J lost 1 base, with 8 bases between them. The CDR3 bases are TGCAGCGTTGAAGCCCAGGGTTCCTACGAGCAGTACTTC. Residues: CSVEAQGSYEQYF.

V is TRBV6-5 and J is TRBJ2-1, with 9 bases aligning to TRBD2. Per germline, CDR1 MNHEY and CDR2 SVGAGI. This CDR3 region has 15 residues. Losses at the gene ends were 2 bases for V and 3 bases for J; bases not matched to a gene: 2. DNA of the CDR3: TGTGCCAGCAGTTACAGCGGGGGGAACTACAATGAGCAGTTCTTC. It specifies CASSYSGGNYNEQFF.

This chain joins TRBV28 and TRBJ1-3; D is ambiguous. This CDR3 is 14 amino acids long. V was clipped by 7 bases and J by 0 bases, with 10 bases between them. CDR1 and CDR2 (germline): MDHEN, SYDVKM. CDR3 protein: CASTEALSGNTIYF. The CDR3 DNA reads as TGTGCCAGCACGGAAGCGCTCTCTGGAAACACCATATATTTT.

The rearrangement links TRBV6-2 or TRBV6-3 to TRBJ2-5; 7 positions match TRBD2. CDR1 is MNHEY and CDR2 is SVGEGT in the germline V gene. The CDR3 totals 18 residues. J was trimmed by 2 bases and V by 3 bases; bases with no gene match: 15. CDR3 sequence: CASSYRPQGSGLQETQYF. DNA of the CDR3: TGTGCCAGCAGTTATCGCCCCCAGGGTAGCGGGTTACAAGAGACCCAGTACTTC.

This clone was detected once. The chain uses TRBV2 and TRBJ1-6, with TRBD1 identical over 12 bases. Germline CDR1 is SNHLY and CDR2 is FYNNEI. The CDR3 runs 15 residues. The J segment lost 8 bases and the V segment lost 6 bases, leaving 5 bases of the junction unmatched. The CDR3 sequence is CASRTRDRGHSPLHF. CDR3 in DNA: TGTGCCAGCAGGACGAGGGACAGGGGGCATTCACCCCTCCACTTT.

The genes are TRBV11-3 and TRBJ1-4; 10 positions match TRBD1. V lost 5 bases and J lost 4; bases outside the gene matches: 7. The CDR3 is 16 residues long. Germline V gives CDR1 SGHNT, CDR2 YENEEA. The CDR3 nucleotides read TGTGCCAGCAGCAGACAGGGGGCTTTTGATAATGAAAAACTGTTTTTT. It is translated as CASSRQGAFDNEKLFF.